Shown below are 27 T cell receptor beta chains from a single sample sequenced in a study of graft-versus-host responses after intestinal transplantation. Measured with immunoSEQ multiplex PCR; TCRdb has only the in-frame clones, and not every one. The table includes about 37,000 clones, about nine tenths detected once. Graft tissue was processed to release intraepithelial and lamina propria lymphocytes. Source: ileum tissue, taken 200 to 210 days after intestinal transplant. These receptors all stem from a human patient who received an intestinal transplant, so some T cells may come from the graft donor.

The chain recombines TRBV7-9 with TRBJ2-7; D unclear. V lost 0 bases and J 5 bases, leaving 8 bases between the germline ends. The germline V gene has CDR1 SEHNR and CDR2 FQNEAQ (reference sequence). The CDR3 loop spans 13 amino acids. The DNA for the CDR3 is TGTGCCAGCAGCTTAGCGGGTGGACACGAGCAGTACTTC. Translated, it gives CASSLAGGHEQYF.

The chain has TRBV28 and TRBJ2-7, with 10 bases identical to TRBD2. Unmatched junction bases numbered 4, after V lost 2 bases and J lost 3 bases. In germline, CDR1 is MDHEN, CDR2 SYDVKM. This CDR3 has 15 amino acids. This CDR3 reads CASSLTASGSYEQYF. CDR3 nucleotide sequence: TGTGCCAGCAGTTTAACTGCTAGCGGGAGCTACGAGCAGTACTTC. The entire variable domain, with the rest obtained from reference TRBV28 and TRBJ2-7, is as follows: DVKVTQSSRYLVKRTGEKVFLECVQDMDHENMFWYRQDPGLGLRLIYFSYDVKMKEKGDIPEGYSVSREKKERFSLILESASTNQTSMYLCASSLTASGSYEQYFGPGTRLTVT.

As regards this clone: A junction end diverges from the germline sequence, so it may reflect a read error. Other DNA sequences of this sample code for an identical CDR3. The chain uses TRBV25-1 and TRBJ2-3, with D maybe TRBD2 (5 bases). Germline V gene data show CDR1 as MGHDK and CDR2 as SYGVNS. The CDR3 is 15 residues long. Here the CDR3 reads CASSNRQAGTDTQYF. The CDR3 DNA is TGTGCCAGCTCGAATCGGCAGGCGGGCACAGATACGCAATATTTT.

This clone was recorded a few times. CDR3 amino acids: CASSYSHGRPQHF. The CDR3 coding sequence is TGTGCCAGCAGTTACTCCCACGGCCGACCCCAGCATTTT. The chain recombines TRBV6-5 with TRBJ1-5; D is unclear. CDR1 MNHEY and CDR2 SVGAGI come from the germline V gene. The germline V and J ends were trimmed by 0 bases and 10 bases, with 10 bases remaining between them. This CDR3 contains 13 residues.

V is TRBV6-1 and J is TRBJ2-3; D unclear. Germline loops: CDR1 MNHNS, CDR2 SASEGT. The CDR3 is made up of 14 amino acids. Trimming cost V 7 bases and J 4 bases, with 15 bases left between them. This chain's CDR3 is CASTTRGYPDTQYF. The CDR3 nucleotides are TGTGCCAGCACGACACGAGGTTATCCAGATACGCAGTATTTT.

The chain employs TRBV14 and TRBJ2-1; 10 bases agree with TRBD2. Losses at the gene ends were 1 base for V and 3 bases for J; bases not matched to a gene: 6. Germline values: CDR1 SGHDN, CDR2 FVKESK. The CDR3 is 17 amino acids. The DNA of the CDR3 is TGTGCCAGCAGCCAAGGTTCTAGCGGGAGTCTCTACAATGAGCAGTTCTTC. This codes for CASSQGSSGSLYNEQFF.

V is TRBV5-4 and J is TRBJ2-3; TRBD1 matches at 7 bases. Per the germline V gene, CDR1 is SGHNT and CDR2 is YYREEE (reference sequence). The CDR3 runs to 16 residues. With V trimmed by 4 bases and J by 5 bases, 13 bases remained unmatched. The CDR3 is CASSPVPGQHKDTQYF. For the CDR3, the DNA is TGTGCCAGCAGCCCCGTCCCGGGACAGCACAAAGATACGCAGTATTTT.

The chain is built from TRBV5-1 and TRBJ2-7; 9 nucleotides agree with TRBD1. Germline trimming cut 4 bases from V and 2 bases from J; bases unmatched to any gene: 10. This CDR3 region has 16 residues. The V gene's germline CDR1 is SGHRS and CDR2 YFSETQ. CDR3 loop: CASSLGFGTGPYEQYF. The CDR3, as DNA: TGCGCCAGCAGCCTGGGTTTCGGGACAGGGCCCTACGAGCAGTACTTC.

In nucleotides, the CDR3 is TGTGCCAGCAGCGTATCTGGGGGCGCTGGAAACACCATATATTTT. Translating gives CASSVSGGAGNTIYF. The chain couples TRBV9 to TRBJ1-3; maybe TRBD1 (6 bases). V lost 1 base, J lost 2 bases, and 10 bases lay in between. The CDR3 covers 15 residues. Germline CDR1 is SGDLS and CDR2 is YYNGEE.

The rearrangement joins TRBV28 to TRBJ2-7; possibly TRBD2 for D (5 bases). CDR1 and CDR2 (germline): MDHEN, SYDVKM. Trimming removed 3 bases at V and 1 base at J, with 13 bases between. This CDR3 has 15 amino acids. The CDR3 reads CASSFLASRSYEQYF. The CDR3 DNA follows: TGTGCCAGCAGTTTTCTGGCTAGCCGATCCTACGAGCAGTACTTC. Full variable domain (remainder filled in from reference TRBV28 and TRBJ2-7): DVKVTQSSRYLVKRTGEKVFLECVQDMDHENMFWYRQDPGLGLRLIYFSYDVKMKEKGDIPEGYSVSREKKERFSLILESASTNQTSMYLCASSFLASRSYEQYFGPGTRLTVT.

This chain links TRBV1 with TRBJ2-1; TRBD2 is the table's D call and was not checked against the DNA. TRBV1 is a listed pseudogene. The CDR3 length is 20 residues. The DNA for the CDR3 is TGCACCAGCAGCCAAGTCGGTAGGGGGCTGCTAGCGGGAGGGCCGTATGAGCAGTTCTTC. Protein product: CTSSQVGRGLLAGGPYEQFF.

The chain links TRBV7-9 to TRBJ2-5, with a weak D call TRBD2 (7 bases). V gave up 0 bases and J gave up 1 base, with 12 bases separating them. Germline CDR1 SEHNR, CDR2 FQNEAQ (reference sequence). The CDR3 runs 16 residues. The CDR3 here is CASSLATGGLQETQYF. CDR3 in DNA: TGTGCCAGCAGCTTAGCGACGGGGGGCCTCCAAGAGACCCAGTACTTC. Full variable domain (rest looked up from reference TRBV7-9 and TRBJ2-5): DTGVSQNPRHKITKRGQNVTFRCDPISEHNRLYWYRQTLGQGPEFLTYFQNEAQLEKSRLLSDRFSAERPKGSFSTLEIQRTEQGDSAMYLCASSLATGGLQETQYFGPGTRLLVL.

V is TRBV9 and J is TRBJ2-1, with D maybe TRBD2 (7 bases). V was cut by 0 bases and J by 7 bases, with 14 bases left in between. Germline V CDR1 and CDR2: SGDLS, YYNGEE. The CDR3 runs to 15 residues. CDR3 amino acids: CASSVEGGGGNEQFF. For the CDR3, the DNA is TGTGCCAGCAGCGTAGAGGGGGGGGGAGGGAATGAGCAGTTCTTC.

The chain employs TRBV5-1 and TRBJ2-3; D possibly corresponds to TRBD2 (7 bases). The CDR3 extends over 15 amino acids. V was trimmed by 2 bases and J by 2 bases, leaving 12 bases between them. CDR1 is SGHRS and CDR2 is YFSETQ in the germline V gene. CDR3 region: CASSLQGGTTDTQYF. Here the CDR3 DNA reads TGCGCCAGCAGCTTACAGGGAGGGACCACAGATACGCAGTATTTT.

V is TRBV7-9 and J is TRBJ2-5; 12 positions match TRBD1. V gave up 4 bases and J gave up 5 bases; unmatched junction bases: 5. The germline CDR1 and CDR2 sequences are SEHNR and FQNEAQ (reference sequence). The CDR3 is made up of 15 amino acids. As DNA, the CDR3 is TGTGCCAGCAGCTCTCGGGACAGGGGGCTGGAGACCCAGTACTTC. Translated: CASSSRDRGLETQYF.

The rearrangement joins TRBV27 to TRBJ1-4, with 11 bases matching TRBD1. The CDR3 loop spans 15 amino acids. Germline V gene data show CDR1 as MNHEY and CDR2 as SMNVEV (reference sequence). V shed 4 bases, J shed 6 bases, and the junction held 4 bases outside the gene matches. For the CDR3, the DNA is TGTGCCAGCAGTTCCGGACAGGGGGCGTATGAAAAACTGTTTTTT. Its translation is CASSSGQGAYEKLFF.

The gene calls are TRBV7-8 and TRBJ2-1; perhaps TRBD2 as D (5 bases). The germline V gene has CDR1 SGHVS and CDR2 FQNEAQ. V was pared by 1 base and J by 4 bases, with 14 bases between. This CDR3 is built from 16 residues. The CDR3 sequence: CASSLGVVARYNEQFF. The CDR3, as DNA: TGTGCCAGCAGCTTAGGGGTGGTAGCGCGATACAATGAGCAGTTCTTC.

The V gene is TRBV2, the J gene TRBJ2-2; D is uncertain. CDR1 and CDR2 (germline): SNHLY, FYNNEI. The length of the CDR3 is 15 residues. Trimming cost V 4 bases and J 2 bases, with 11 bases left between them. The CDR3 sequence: CASSVGGKNTGELFF. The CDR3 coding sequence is TGTGCCAGCAGTGTGGGCGGCAAAAACACCGGGGAGCTGTTTTTT.

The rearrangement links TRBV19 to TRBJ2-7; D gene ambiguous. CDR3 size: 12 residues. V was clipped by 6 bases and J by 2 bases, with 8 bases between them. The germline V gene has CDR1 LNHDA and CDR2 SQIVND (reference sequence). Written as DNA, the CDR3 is TGTGCCAGTAGGGGCAGCCCCTACGAGCAGTACTTC. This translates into CASRGSPYEQYF.

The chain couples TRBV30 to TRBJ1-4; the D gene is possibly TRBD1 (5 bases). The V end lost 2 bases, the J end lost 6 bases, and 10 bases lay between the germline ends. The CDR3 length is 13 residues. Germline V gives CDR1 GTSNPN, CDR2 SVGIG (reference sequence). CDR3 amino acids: CAWSPGSHEKLFF. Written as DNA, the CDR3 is TGTGCCTGGAGTCCAGGGAGCCATGAAAAACTGTTTTTT.

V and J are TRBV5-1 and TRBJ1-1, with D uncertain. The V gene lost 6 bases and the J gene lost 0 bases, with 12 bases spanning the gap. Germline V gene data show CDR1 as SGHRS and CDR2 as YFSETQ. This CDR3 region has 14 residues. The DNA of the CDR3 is TGCGCCAGCACATTGTGGCCGCTGAACACTGAAGCTTTCTTT. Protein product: CASTLWPLNTEAFF. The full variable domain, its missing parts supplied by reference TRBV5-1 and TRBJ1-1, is KAGVTQTPRYLIKTRGQQVTLSCSPISGHRSVSWYQQTPGQGLQFLFEYFSETQRNKGNFPGRFSGRQFSNSRSEMNVSTLELGDSALYLCASTLWPLNTEAFFGQGTRLTVV.

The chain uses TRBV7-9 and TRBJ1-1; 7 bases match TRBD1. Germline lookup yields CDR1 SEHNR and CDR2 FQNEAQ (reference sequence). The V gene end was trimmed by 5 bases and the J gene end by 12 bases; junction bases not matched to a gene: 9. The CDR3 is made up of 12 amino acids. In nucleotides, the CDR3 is TGTGCCAGCAGCCTTGCCGGGACAGAGACTTTCTTT. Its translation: CASSLAGTETFF. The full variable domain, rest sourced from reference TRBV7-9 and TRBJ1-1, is DTGVSQNPRHKITKRGQNVTFRCDPISEHNRLYWYRQTLGQGPEFLTYFQNEAQLEKSRLLSDRFSAERPKGSFSTLEIQRTEQGDSAMYLCASSLAGTETFFGQGTRLTVV.

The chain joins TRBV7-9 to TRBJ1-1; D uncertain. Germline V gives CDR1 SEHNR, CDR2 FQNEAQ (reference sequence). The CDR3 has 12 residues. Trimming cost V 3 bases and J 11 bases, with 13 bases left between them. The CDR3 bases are TGTGCCAGCAGCTTCTCTAGAACCGACGCTTTCTTT. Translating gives CASSFSRTDAFF.

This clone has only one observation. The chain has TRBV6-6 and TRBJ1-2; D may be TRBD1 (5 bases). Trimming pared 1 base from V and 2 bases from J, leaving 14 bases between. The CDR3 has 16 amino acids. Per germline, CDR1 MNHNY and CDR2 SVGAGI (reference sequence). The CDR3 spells CASSYFGTQENYGYTF. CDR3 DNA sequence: TGTGCCAGCAGTTACTTCGGGACCCAAGAGAACTATGGCTACACCTTC.

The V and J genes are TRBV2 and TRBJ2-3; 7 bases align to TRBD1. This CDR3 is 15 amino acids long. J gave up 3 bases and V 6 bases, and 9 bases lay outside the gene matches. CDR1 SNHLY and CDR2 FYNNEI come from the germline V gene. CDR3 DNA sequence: TGTGCCAGCAGAGACAGGGTCTCCGGAACAGATACGCAGTATTTT. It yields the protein CASRDRVSGTDTQYF. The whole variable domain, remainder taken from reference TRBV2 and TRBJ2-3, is EPEVTQTPSHQVTQMGQEVILRCVPISNHLYFYWYRQILGQKVEFLVSFYNNEISEKSEIFDDQFSVERPDGSNFTLKIRSTKLEDSAMYFCASRDRVSGTDTQYFGPGTRLTVL.

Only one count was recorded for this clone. The CDR3 is CASRGWGNEKLFF. The CDR3 nucleotides read TGTGCCAGTAGGGGATGGGGGAATGAAAAACTGTTTTTT. The chain employs TRBV19 and TRBJ1-4, with D possibly matching TRBD1 (5 bases). The CDR3 spans 13 residues. In germline, CDR1 is LNHDA, CDR2 SQIVND (reference sequence). The V gene lost 6 bases and the J gene lost 5 bases, with 10 bases spanning the gap.

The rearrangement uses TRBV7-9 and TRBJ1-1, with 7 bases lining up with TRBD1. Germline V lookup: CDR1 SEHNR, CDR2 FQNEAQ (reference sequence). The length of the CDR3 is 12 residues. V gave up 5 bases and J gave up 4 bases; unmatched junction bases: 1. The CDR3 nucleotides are TGTGCCAGCAGCCAGGGGGTCACTGAAGCTTTCTTT. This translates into CASSQGVTEAFF.